The 30 T cell receptor beta chains listed next were all sequenced from one sample in a study of blood T cells in healthy people across ages. PCR was performed a second time for roughly 7 to 11 cycles using a sample-barcoded 5' primer and a J-beta primer mix. TCRdb analysed the 5' RACE reads with MiXCR anew, one entry per CDR3 protein. The sample yields 1.5 million to 2 million distinct CDR3 sequences, 28% seen once. What was sequenced was blood. Every receptor here comes from a woman aged 25-40 years in good health.

This clonotype turned up a few times. The genes are TRBV2 and TRBJ2-6; possible D gene TRBD2, 5 bases. The germline V gene has CDR1 SNHLY and CDR2 FYNNEI. V lost 3 bases, J lost 4 bases, and 10 bases lay in between. CDR3 length equals 15 residues. CDR3: CASSDEGGGANVLTF. CDR3 in DNA: TGTGCCAGCAGTGATGAGGGTGGCGGGGCCAACGTCCTGACTTTC.

The rearrangement uses TRBV6-1 and TRBJ1-6, with D uncertain. Germline V gene lookup returns CDR1 MNHNS and CDR2 SASEGT. Trimming left V 3 bases short and J 8 bases short, with 8 bases between. The CDR3 length is 13 residues. The CDR3 DNA is TGTGCCAGCAGTGATTTGACTGATTCACCCCTCCACTTT. Protein sequence: CASSDLTDSPLHF.

The V and J genes are TRBV28 and TRBJ2-4; no reliable D call. Germline CDR1 and CDR2: MDHEN and SYDVKM. V shed 6 bases and J shed 13 bases, with 22 bases lying between them. CDR3 length: 14 amino acids. This CDR3 is CASRLPAKGRTQYF. CDR3 DNA: TGTGCCAGCAGGCTTCCCGCCAAGGGCCGTACGCAGTACTTC.

In this sample, this clonotype turned up many times. J is TRBJ2-5 and V is TRBV28; 7 bases map to TRBD1. This CDR3 spans 15 amino acids. V was pared by 4 bases and J by 1 base, with 6 bases of the junction left unmatched. Germline V gives CDR1 MDHEN, CDR2 SYDVKM. In DNA, the CDR3 is TGTGCCAGCAGTTCCCCCGGGACAGTCCAAGAGACCCAGTACTTC. Translating gives CASSSPGTVQETQYF.

This clonotype was recorded many times. V gene TRBV10-3 combines with J gene TRBJ2-7, with 8 bases lining up with TRBD1. Per the germline V gene, CDR1 is ENHRY and CDR2 is SYGVKD. The CDR3 length is 14 residues. V was pared by 6 bases and J by 8 bases, with 12 bases of the junction left unmatched. CDR3 amino acids: CAISQPGQGSKQYF. In DNA form, the CDR3 reads TGTGCCATCAGCCAACCCGGACAGGGTAGTAAGCAGTACTTC.

As to this clonotype: A much bigger clone sits one base away, suggesting this may be a read error. The chain recombines TRBV5-1 with TRBJ2-5; D gene ambiguous. Germline values: CDR1 SGHRS, CDR2 YFSETQ. This CDR3 has 14 amino acids. V was shortened by 4 bases and J by 7 bases, with 17 bases between the two germline ends. The CDR3 reads CASSPNAGSGTQYF. The CDR3 DNA reads as TGCGCCAGCAGCCCAAACGCAGGAAGTGGGACCCAGTACTTC.

In its sample, this clonotype was seen a few times. The rearrangement uses TRBV27 and TRBJ1-4; tentative D call: TRBD1 (6 bases). Between the trimmed V and J ends, which lost 2 bases and 3 bases, there was a span of 13 bases. Per germline, CDR1 MNHEY and CDR2 SMNVEV (reference sequence). This CDR3 has 16 amino acids. CDR3 DNA sequence: TGTGCCAGCAGTTTAGGGGGGGCCGCTCCTAATGAAAAACTGTTTTTT. Amino acids: CASSLGGAAPNEKLFF.

In regard to this clonotype: One end of the junction varies from germline; a read error may be responsible. The genes are TRBV12-3 or TRBV12-4 and TRBJ2-5; a weak D match, TRBD1 (6 bases). The CDR3 extends over 12 amino acids. CDR3 sequence (DNA): TGCGCCACCAGTTTAAGCAGGGGAGAGCGGTACTTC. Protein product: CATSLSRGERYF.

This clonotype has at least ten counts. This chain uses TRBV3-1 with TRBJ2-7; D unresolved. Trimming cost V 4 bases and J 7 bases, with 14 bases left between them. The CDR3 length is 13 residues. Germline loops: CDR1 LGHDT, CDR2 YNNKEL (reference sequence). The CDR3 coding sequence is TGTGCCAGCAGCCGTTTGGACCCGAGGGAGCAGTACTTC. Residues: CASSRLDPREQYF.

This chain joins TRBV20-1 and TRBJ1-1; a weak D match, TRBD1 (6 bases). Trimming shortened V by 1 base and J by 13 bases, and 16 bases separated the two germline ends. CDR3 length: 12 amino acids. Germline CDR1 DFQATT, CDR2 SNEGSKA (reference sequence). The CDR3 region has the DNA TGCAGTGCTAGAGTCTCCGGGACATCTAATTTCTTT. It encodes CSARVSGTSNFF.

This clonotype was detected a few times. The chain has TRBV2 and TRBJ2-7; 7 positions agree with TRBD2. J gave up 7 bases and V 7 bases, and 10 bases lay outside the gene matches. CDR1 is SNHLY, CDR2 FYNNEI, per germline. The CDR3 totals 13 residues. CDR3 DNA: TGTGCCAGCACAGCGGGGCCACCGGGGGAGCAGTACTTC. It translates to CASTAGPPGEQYF.

This clonotype occurred a few times. The V gene is TRBV12-3 or TRBV12-4, the J gene TRBJ2-5, with 9 bases fitting TRBD2. V shed 5 bases, J shed 11 bases, and the junction held 9 bases outside the gene matches. There are 13 residues in the CDR3. This CDR3 is CASSVREGDEQYF. DNA for the CDR3: TGTGCCAGCAGTGTGCGGGAGGGGGATGAGCAGTACTTC.

The CDR3 loop reads CSASIAGQETQYF. DNA of the CDR3: TGCAGTGCTAGTATCGCCGGTCAAGAGACCCAGTACTTC. This chain links TRBV20-1 with TRBJ2-5; no clear D gene. Germline V CDR1 and CDR2: DFQATT, SNEGSKA (reference sequence). V lost 3 bases to trimming and J lost 2 bases, with 10 bases between them. This CDR3 spans 13 amino acids.

The chain uses TRBV30 and TRBJ2-3; possible D gene TRBD2, 5 bases. Per germline, CDR1 GTSNPN and CDR2 SVGIG (reference sequence). The CDR3 has 13 amino acids. The CDR3 nucleotides are TGTTCAAGCGGCCGGATTGACACAGATACGCAGTATTTT. Encoded protein: CSSGRIDTDTQYF.

The chain recombines TRBV4-3 with TRBJ1-4; D is perhaps TRBD1 (5 bases). Germline CDR1 is LGHNA and CDR2 is YSLEER. Deletions cut 0 bases from V and 10 bases from J, with 9 bases between. The CDR3 covers 13 residues. CDR3: CASSQEGGGKLFF. In DNA form, the CDR3 reads TGCGCCAGCAGCCAAGAGGGGGGGGGAAAACTGTTTTTT.

The sample holds many counts of this clonotype. V and J are TRBV7-2 and TRBJ2-1, with a tentative D call TRBD2 (6 bases). The germline CDR1 and CDR2 sequences are SGHTA and FQGNSA. V was shortened by 8 bases and J by 1 base, with 18 bases between the two germline ends. The CDR3 is 16 residues long. Here the CDR3 reads CASLGTGEGSYNEQFF. CDR3 nucleotides: TGTGCCAGCCTTGGAACGGGAGAGGGATCCTACAATGAGCAGTTCTTC.

This chain uses TRBV11-2 with TRBJ2-4; 9 nucleotides align to TRBD1. Germline CDR1 and CDR2: SGHAT and FQNNGV. This CDR3 spans 14 amino acids. V shed 5 bases, J shed 13 bases, and the junction held 12 bases outside the gene matches. CDR3 DNA: TGTGCCAGCAGCCGTCCCGGGACAGGGACTGAGCAGTACTTC. Translation gives CASSRPGTGTEQYF.

The chain is built from TRBV20-1 and TRBJ2-1; 11 bases are shared with TRBD2. The J call is uncertain, as TRBJ2-7 better fits the DNA end. CDR1 is DFQATT and CDR2 is SNEGSKA in the germline V gene (reference sequence). CDR3 length: 15 amino acids. The CDR3 spells CSAPLSGRADNEQYF. The CDR3 nucleotides read TGCAGTGCTCCACTTAGCGGGAGGGCCGACAATGAGCAGTACTTC.

The chain carries TRBV10-3 and TRBJ2-3; weak D call: TRBD2 (6 bases). The V and J ends lost 4 bases and 5 bases respectively, with 10 bases between them. Germline V CDR1 and CDR2: ENHRY, SYGVKD. This CDR3 has 13 amino acids. CDR3 protein: CAISGGTGDTQYF. Written as DNA, the CDR3 is TGTGCCATCAGTGGGGGGACTGGAGATACGCAGTATTTT.

This clonotype appeared a few times. The rearrangement links TRBV20-1 to TRBJ1-5, with 10 bases fitting TRBD1. CDR3 length: 18 residues. The germline V gene has CDR1 DFQATT and CDR2 SNEGSKA (reference sequence). V shed 6 bases, J shed 1 base, and the junction held 15 bases outside the gene matches. The CDR3 is CSANQRTGGIVSNQPQHF. CDR3 DNA: TGCAGTGCAAATCAACGGACAGGGGGAATTGTAAGCAATCAGCCCCAGCATTTT.

The table lists this clonotype with a few counts. As DNA, the CDR3 is TGTGCCAGCAGCGTCACAGATAGCACAGATACGCAGTATTTT. Its translation: CASSVTDSTDTQYF. This chain connects TRBV7-3 to TRBJ2-3; no clear D gene. This CDR3 contains 14 residues. Germline-derived CDR1 and CDR2 are SGHTA and FQGTGA. Trimming removed 5 bases from V and 0 bases from J, with 9 bases in between.

This clonotype has only a few counts. V and J are TRBV14 and TRBJ2-5; 11 bases are a match to TRBD2. V shed 0 bases and J 4 bases; nucleotides not matched to a gene: 10. The CDR3 length is 18 residues. Germline V gene sequence: CDR1 SGHDN, CDR2 FVKESK. This CDR3 reads CASSQDRSLAGGLETQYF. The CDR3 nucleotides read TGTGCCAGCAGCCAAGATCGTTCTCTAGCGGGAGGACTAGAGACCCAGTACTTC.

About this clonotype itself: One junction end does not reproduce the germline sequence, and a read error may be involved. The V and J genes are TRBV7-2 and TRBJ2-3, with TRBD2 identical over 11 bases. Germline V gives CDR1 SGHTA, CDR2 FQGNSA. The CDR3 totals 15 residues. CDR3 in amino acids: CASSLGTSGTGTQYF. DNA for the CDR3: TGTGCCAGCAGCCTCGGGACTAGCGGCACAGGTACGCAGTATTTT.

This clonotype was detected many times. The CDR3 DNA sequence: TGCGCCAGCAGCTTGCGGGCAGGCCAAGAGACCCAGTACTTC. This codes for CASSLRAGQETQYF. V and J are TRBV5-1 and TRBJ2-5; D remains ambiguous. CDR1 is SGHRS, CDR2 YFSETQ, per germline. The CDR3 contains 14 residues. V lost 1 base, J lost 1 base, and 8 bases lay in between.

The rearrangement links TRBV12-3 or TRBV12-4 to TRBJ1-1; a possible D gene is TRBD1 (5 bases). V shed 3 bases and J shed 4 bases, with 15 bases lying between them. The CDR3 consists of 15 residues. In DNA, the CDR3 is TGTGCCAGCAGTTTGGGGTTAGGGGCCGGCACTGAAGCTTTCTTT. Translation: CASSLGLGAGTEAFF.

This clonotype occurred a few times. The genes are TRBV12-3 or TRBV12-4 and TRBJ2-3; weak D call: TRBD2 (5 bases). V was clipped by 1 base and J by 6 bases, with 11 bases between them. This CDR3 contains 14 residues. The CDR3: CASSLVPSSDTQYF. CDR3 bases: TGTGCCAGCAGTTTAGTTCCTAGCTCTGATACGCAGTATTTT.

This chain uses TRBV19 with TRBJ2-3, with 9 bases fitting TRBD2. In germline, CDR1 is LNHDA, CDR2 SQIVND (reference sequence). J gave up 4 bases and V 1 base, and 6 bases lay outside the gene matches. This CDR3 has 16 amino acids. CDR3 bases: TGTGCCAGTAGTATAGCCCTAGCGGGAAACGCAGATACGCAGTATTTT. It encodes CASSIALAGNADTQYF.

Many counts were recorded for this clonotype. The CDR3 nucleotides read TGTGCCAGCAGCTATAGAAACTGGTACTCTGGGGCCAACGTCCTGACTTTC. This sequence encodes CASSYRNWYSGANVLTF. The chain is built from TRBV7-2 and TRBJ2-6; no definite D call. V shed 4 bases and J shed 0 bases, with 13 bases lying between them. Germline V CDR1 and CDR2: SGHTA, FQGNSA. This CDR3 is 17 amino acids long.

The chain carries TRBV11-2 and TRBJ2-5, with unresolved D. The CDR3 consists of 15 residues. Germline V gene data show CDR1 as SGHAT and CDR2 as FQNNGV. Trimming cost V 1 base and J 2 bases, with 11 bases left between them. The CDR3 is CASSLAPYGQETQYF. CDR3 nucleotide sequence: TGTGCCAGCAGCTTAGCTCCGTACGGACAAGAGACCCAGTACTTC.

A note on this clonotype: This could be a read error, since a much larger clone is one nucleotide away. V usage is TRBV6-4 and J usage is TRBJ2-7; 11 positions agree with TRBD2. Germline CDR1 and CDR2: MRHNA and SNTAGT. CDR3 length: 18 residues. CDR3 in DNA: TGTGCCAGCAGTGACTCGAAGAGTCGACTAGCGGGACACTACGGGCAGTACTTC. It codes for CASSDSKSRLAGHYGQYF.